This T cell receptor beta chain was identified during a study of cytomegalovirus exposure and HLA in healthy donors. Study results and caveats: When presence/absence was analysed, sequencing depth was taken to be roughly uniform across donors. In an earlier analysis, about 87% or about 30%: the productive usage of most TCR beta V segments. An analysis was carried out at a later point. It showed that HLA-associated TCR beta chains were more clonally expanded than equally common non-associated chains.

The PCR had 60 Vbeta and 13 Jbeta primers. Sequenced by immunoSEQ multiplex PCR; TCRdb stores in-frame clones only, minus some. The sample lists 160,000 or so clones, around 80% occurring once. As regards this clone: Its antigen remains unknown.

This CDR3 has 15 residues. V is TRBV21-1 and J is TRBJ2-3; TRBD1 is the table's D call, not checked against the DNA. TRBV21-1 represents a pseudogene. The TCR originated in a female donor in good health and CMV-seronegative. Input material: PBMCs. The CDR3 nucleotides read TGTGCCAGCAGCAAAGTGACAGCGTGCACAGATACGCAGTATTTT. This sequence encodes CASSKVTACTDTQYF.